Following are 20 T cell receptor beta chains from one sample sequenced in a study of blood T cell repertoires in COVID-19. Method: immunoSEQ multiplex PCR; TCRdb's copy keeps in-frame clones and lacks some. The sample lists 350,000 to 450,000 clones; around nine tenths were seen once. Sequenced sample: PBMCs or T cells enriched from blood (not recorded which). The receptors were gathered from a woman aged 18-35 years who had been exposed to COVID-19.

The V and J genes are TRBV5-1 and TRBJ2-7, with D possibly being TRBD1 (6 bases). Germline loops: CDR1 SGHRS, CDR2 YFSETQ. V dropped 3 bases and J dropped 6 bases, with 13 bases sitting between them. The CDR3 has 13 amino acids. The CDR3 is CASSSGKTGEQYF. The DNA of the CDR3 is TGCGCCAGCAGCTCGGGGAAGACAGGCGAGCAGTACTTC.

The V and J genes are TRBV7-8 and TRBJ2-2; a possible D gene is TRBD1 (7 bases). Germline V gene lookup returns CDR1 SGHVS and CDR2 FQNEAQ. The CDR3 runs 15 residues. The V gene lost 3 bases and the J gene lost 5 bases, with 13 bases spanning the gap. CDR3 bases: TGTGCCAGCAGCTTTGAAGCAGGGGGGACCGGGGAGCTGTTTTTT. It encodes CASSFEAGGTGELFF. The complete variable domain, with remaining parts taken from reference TRBV7-8 and TRBJ2-2, reads GAGVSQSPRYKVAKRGQDVALRCDPISGHVSLFWYQQALGQGPEFLTYFQNEAQLDKSGLPSDRFFAERPEGSVSTLKIQRTQQEDSAVYLCASSFEAGGTGELFFGEGSRLTVL.

The gene calls are TRBV7-9 and TRBJ2-1; 10 positions match TRBD2. With V trimmed by 5 bases and J by 8 bases, 12 bases remained unmatched. The CDR3 is made up of 16 amino acids. The germline V gene has CDR1 SEHNR and CDR2 FQNEAQ (reference sequence). The CDR3 sequence is CASSPVGLAKWDEQFF. The CDR3 DNA reads as TGTGCCAGCAGCCCCGTGGGACTAGCGAAATGGGATGAGCAGTTCTTC. Filled out from reference TRBV7-9 and TRBJ2-1, the complete variable domain reads DTGVSQNPRHKITKRGQNVTFRCDPISEHNRLYWYRQTLGQGPEFLTYFQNEAQLEKSRLLSDRFSAERPKGSFSTLEIQRTEQGDSAMYLCASSPVGLAKWDEQFFGPGTRLTVL.

The chain has TRBV2 and TRBJ2-7, with 8 bases fitting TRBD1. The CDR3 covers 14 residues. Germline V gene data show CDR1 as SNHLY and CDR2 as FYNNEI. V was clipped by 0 bases and J by 4 bases; unmatched bases: 2. The CDR3 bases are TGTGCCAGCAGTGAAGCGCAGGGGGCGTACGAGCAGTACTTC. This sequence encodes CASSEAQGAYEQYF.

CDR3: CASSAKTSGSPNEQYF. In DNA form, the CDR3 reads TGTGCCAGCAGCGCAAAGACTAGCGGGAGCCCAAACGAGCAGTACTTC. This chain uses TRBV5-6 with TRBJ2-7; TRBD2 matches 12 bases. Germline CDR1 is SGHDT and CDR2 is YYEEEE. Trimming removed 4 bases from V and 5 bases from J; junction bases left unmatched: 10. The CDR3 sequence is 16 residues long.

This chain uses TRBV10-1 with TRBJ1-1; D not resolved. V lost 0 bases to trimming and J lost 7 bases, with 9 bases between them. CDR3 length: 13 amino acids. Germline assignment: CDR1 WNHNN and CDR2 SYGVQD (reference sequence). The CDR3 protein is CASSESTLDEAFF. The CDR3 bases are TGCGCCAGCAGTGAGTCGACTCTAGATGAAGCTTTCTTT.

The V gene is TRBV28, the J gene TRBJ1-2; 7 bases agree with TRBD1. CDR1 and CDR2 (germline): MDHEN, SYDVKM. The ends lost 4 bases at V and 6 bases at J; junction bases unmatched: 8. The length of the CDR3 is 14 residues. The CDR3 region is CASSSPRTGDGYTF. The CDR3 nucleotides read TGTGCCAGCAGTTCACCCCGGACAGGAGATGGCTACACCTTC.

The rearrangement links TRBV9 to TRBJ1-4, with D unclear. Germline V lookup: CDR1 SGDLS, CDR2 YYNGEE. The CDR3 is 16 amino acids. The ends were cut back, 2 bases at V and 3 bases at J, with 14 bases in the middle. CDR3: CASSVSSAPPNEKLFF. CDR3 DNA: TGTGCCAGCAGCGTTAGCAGTGCTCCGCCTAATGAAAAACTGTTTTTT. The full variable domain, rest sourced from reference TRBV9 and TRBJ1-4, is DSGVTQTPKHLITATGQRVTLRCSPRSGDLSVYWYQQSLDQGLQFLIQYYNGEERAKGNILERFSAQQFPDLHSELNLSSLELGDSALYFCASSVSSAPPNEKLFFGSGTQLSVL.

This clone was detected only once. The rearrangement joins TRBV7-2 to TRBJ2-5; 7 bases align to TRBD1. V was clipped by 4 bases and J by 4 bases; unmatched bases: 9. This CDR3 contains 15 residues. Germline CDR1 and CDR2: SGHTA and FQGNSA. CDR3 region: CASSSPTGSGETQYF. The CDR3 DNA reads as TGTGCCAGCAGCTCTCCGACAGGGAGCGGAGAGACCCAGTACTTC.

The V call is TRBV6-5, the J call TRBJ2-7, with 8 bases matching TRBD1. The CDR3 consists of 13 residues. The germline gives CDR1 MNHEY, CDR2 SVGAGI. Unmatched junction bases numbered 7, after V lost 7 bases and J lost 5 bases. CDR3 amino acids: CASMPDRGHEQYF. The CDR3 nucleotides read TGTGCCAGCATGCCCGACAGGGGCCACGAGCAGTACTTC.

The chain links TRBV10-3 to TRBJ2-7, with unresolved D. The germline V gene has CDR1 ENHRY and CDR2 SYGVKD. CDR3 size: 12 residues. Between the trimmed V and J ends, which lost 3 bases and 2 bases, there was a span of 5 bases. As DNA, the CDR3 is TGTGCCATCAGTGATAGTCCCTACGAGCAGTACTTC. Its protein is CAISDSPYEQYF.

The chain uses TRBV28 and TRBJ2-5, with D possibly being TRBD2 (6 bases). There are 18 residues in the CDR3. Trimming shortened V by 3 bases and J by 0 bases, and 20 bases separated the two germline ends. Germline V gene data show CDR1 as MDHEN and CDR2 as SYDVKM. The CDR3 coding sequence is TGTGCCAGCAGTTTCTATAAAGCGGGCAGGGTGTACCAAGAGACCCAGTACTTC. Protein sequence: CASSFYKAGRVYQETQYF.

This rearrangement joins TRBV7-2 to TRBJ2-3; TRBD2 agrees at 13 bases. The CDR3 is made up of 16 amino acids. Per germline, CDR1 SGHTA and CDR2 FQGNSA. The V gene end was trimmed by 5 bases and the J gene end by 3 bases; junction bases not matched to a gene: 5. As DNA, the CDR3 is TGTGCCAGCAGCCTAACTAGCGGGGGGGTTACAGATACGCAGTATTTT. Its protein is CASSLTSGGVTDTQYF.

This chain joins TRBV29-1 and TRBJ2-3; D not certain. The CDR3 loop spans 11 amino acids. The ends were cut back, 4 bases at V and 2 bases at J, with 4 bases in the middle. Germline CDR1 SQVTM, CDR2 ANQGSEA. Here the CDR3 DNA reads TGCAGCGTTGGACACACAGATACGCAGTATTTT. Residues: CSVGHTDTQYF.

The chain joins TRBV4-3 to TRBJ1-3, with 9 bases aligning to TRBD1. This CDR3 comprises 17 residues. The V segment lost 6 bases and the J segment 4 bases; nucleotides outside the gene matches: 13. Germline CDR1 and CDR2: LGHNA and YSLEER. DNA of the CDR3: TGCGCCAGCAGTGACAGGGGGATCTCGATGGGAGGAAACACCATATATTTT. The encoded protein is CASSDRGISMGGNTIYF.

CDR3 protein: CASTGTSGVLSSYNEQFF. The CDR3 DNA is TGTGCCAGTACCGGGACTAGCGGGGTTCTCAGCTCCTACAATGAGCAGTTCTTC. The genes are TRBV25-1 and TRBJ2-1, with 13 positions matching TRBD2. The CDR3 is 18 residues long. Germline V gene lookup returns CDR1 MGHDK and CDR2 SYGVNS. Trimming at V came to 9 bases and at J to 0 bases, leaving 11 bases not matched to a gene.

This clone is a singleton in its sample. The J gene is TRBJ1-2, the V gene TRBV19; 9 positions match TRBD1. Germline V gives CDR1 LNHDA, CDR2 SQIVND (reference sequence). The J segment lost 5 bases and the V segment lost 5 bases, leaving 12 bases of the junction unmatched. This CDR3 has 16 residues. CDR3 sequence: CASSPGTGREIYGYTF. In DNA, the CDR3 is TGTGCCAGTAGTCCCGGGACAGGGCGCGAGATTTATGGCTACACCTTC. The whole variable domain, remainder taken from reference TRBV19 and TRBJ1-2, is DGGITQSPKYLFRKEGQNVTLSCEQNLNHDAMYWYRQDPGQGLRLIYYSQIVNDFQKGDIAEGYSVSREKKESFPLTVTSAQKNPTAFYLCASSPGTGREIYGYTFGSGTRLTVV.

V gene TRBV5-8 combines with J gene TRBJ2-3, with a possible D match to TRBD1 (5 bases). This CDR3 has 16 amino acids. Germline CDR1 reads SGHTS; CDR2 reads YDEGEE. The V end was cut by 1 base, the J end by 6 bases, with 18 bases between. CDR3 sequence: CASSLIRELGWDTQYF. The CDR3 DNA is TGTGCCAGCAGCTTGATCAGGGAATTGGGTTGGGATACGCAGTATTTT.

This clone was counted a few times. The chain joins TRBV6-5 to TRBJ1-2; the match to TRBD1 covers 7 bases. The CDR3 totals 14 residues. J gave up 7 bases and V 7 bases, and 12 bases lay outside the gene matches. The V gene's germline CDR1 is MNHEY and CDR2 SVGAGI. Here the CDR3 DNA reads TGTGCCAGCACCCGTGACAGGGCTGATATTGGCTACACCTTC. Translated, it gives CASTRDRADIGYTF.

The genes are TRBV7-9 and TRBJ2-7; possibly TRBD1 for D (5 bases). The CDR3 sequence is 14 residues long. The germline V and J ends were trimmed by 11 bases and 0 bases, with 17 bases remaining between them. Germline CDR1 is SEHNR and CDR2 is FQNEAQ (reference sequence). The CDR3 region has the DNA TGTGCCGCCGCCTCCAGGGAATTCTCCTACGAGCAGTACTTC. Encoded protein: CAAASREFSYEQYF.